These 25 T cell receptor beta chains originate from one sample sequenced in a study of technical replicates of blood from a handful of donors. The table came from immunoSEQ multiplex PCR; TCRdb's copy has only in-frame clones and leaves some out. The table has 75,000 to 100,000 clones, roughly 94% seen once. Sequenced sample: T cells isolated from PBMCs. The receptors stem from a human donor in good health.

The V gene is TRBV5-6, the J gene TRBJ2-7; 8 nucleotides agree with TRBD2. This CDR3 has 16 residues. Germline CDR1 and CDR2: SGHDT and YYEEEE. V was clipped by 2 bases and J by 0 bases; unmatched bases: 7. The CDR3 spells CASSFTTSVFSYEQYF. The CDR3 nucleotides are TGTGCCAGCAGCTTCACGACTAGCGTCTTCTCCTACGAGCAGTACTTC.

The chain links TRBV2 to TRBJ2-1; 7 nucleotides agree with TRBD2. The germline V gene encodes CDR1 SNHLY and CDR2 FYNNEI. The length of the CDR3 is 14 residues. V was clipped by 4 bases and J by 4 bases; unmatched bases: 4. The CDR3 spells CASSGWRGYNEQFF. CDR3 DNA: TGTGCCAGCAGTGGTTGGCGGGGGTACAATGAGCAGTTCTTC.

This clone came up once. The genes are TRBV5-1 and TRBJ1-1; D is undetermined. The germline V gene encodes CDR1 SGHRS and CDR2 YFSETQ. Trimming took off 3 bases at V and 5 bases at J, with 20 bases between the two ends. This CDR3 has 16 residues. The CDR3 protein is CASSSEWREVYTEAFF. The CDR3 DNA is TGCGCCAGCAGCTCCGAGTGGAGGGAGGTGTATACTGAAGCTTTCTTT.

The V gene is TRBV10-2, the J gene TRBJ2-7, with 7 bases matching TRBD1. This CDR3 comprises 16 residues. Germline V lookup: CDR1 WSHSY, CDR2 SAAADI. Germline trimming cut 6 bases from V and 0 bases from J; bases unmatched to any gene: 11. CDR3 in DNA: TGCGCCAGCAGACGTACAGGGGAGAGGGGCTCCTACGAGCAGTACTTC. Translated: CASRRTGERGSYEQYF.

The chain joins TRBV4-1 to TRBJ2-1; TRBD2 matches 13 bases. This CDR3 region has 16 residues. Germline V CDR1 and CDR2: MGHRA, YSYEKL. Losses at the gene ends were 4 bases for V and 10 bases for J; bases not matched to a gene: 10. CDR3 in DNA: TGCGCCAGCAGCCCTTGGAGACTAGCGGGAGGTGAGGAGCAGTTCTTC. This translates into CASSPWRLAGGEEQFF.

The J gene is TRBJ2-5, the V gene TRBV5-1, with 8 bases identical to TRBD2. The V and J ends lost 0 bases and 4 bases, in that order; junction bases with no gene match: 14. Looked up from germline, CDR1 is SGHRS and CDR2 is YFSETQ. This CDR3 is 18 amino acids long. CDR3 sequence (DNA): TGCGCCAGCAGCTTGGAGTCACCCCGGACTACTAGCGGAGAGACCCAGTACTTC. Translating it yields CASSLESPRTTSGETQYF.

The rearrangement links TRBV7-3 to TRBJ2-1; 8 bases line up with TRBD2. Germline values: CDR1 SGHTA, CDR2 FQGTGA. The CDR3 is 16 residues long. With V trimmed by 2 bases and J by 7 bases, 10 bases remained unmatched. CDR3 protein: CASSLLGAGDTNEQFF. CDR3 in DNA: TGTGCCAGCAGCTTATTAGGAGCGGGGGATACTAATGAGCAGTTCTTC.

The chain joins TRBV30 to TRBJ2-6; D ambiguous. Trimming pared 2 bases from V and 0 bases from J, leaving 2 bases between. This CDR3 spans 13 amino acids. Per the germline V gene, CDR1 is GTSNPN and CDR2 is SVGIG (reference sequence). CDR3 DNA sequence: TGTGCCTGGAGTCTCTCTGGGGCCAACGTCCTGACTTTC. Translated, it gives CAWSLSGANVLTF.

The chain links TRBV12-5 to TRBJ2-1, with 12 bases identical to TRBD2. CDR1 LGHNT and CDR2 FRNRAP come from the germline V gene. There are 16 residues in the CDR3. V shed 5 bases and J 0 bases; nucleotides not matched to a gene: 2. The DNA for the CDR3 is TGTGCTAGTGGTGGGACTAGCGGGCCCTCCTACAATGAGCAGTTCTTC. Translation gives CASGGTSGPSYNEQFF.

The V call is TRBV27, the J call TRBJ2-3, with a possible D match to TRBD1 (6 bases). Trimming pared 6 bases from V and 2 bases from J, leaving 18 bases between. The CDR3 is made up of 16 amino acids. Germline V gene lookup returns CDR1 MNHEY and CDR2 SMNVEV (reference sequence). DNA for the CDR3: TGTGCCAGCAGCTACAGGTCCAGGGGATTCACAGATACGCAGTATTTT. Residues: CASSYRSRGFTDTQYF.

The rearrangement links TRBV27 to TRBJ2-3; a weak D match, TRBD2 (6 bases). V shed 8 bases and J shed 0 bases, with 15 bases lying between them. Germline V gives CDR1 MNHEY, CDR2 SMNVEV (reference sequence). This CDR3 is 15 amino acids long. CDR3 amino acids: CASAPGVASTDTQYF. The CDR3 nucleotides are TGTGCCAGCGCTCCGGGAGTCGCTAGCACAGATACGCAGTATTTT.

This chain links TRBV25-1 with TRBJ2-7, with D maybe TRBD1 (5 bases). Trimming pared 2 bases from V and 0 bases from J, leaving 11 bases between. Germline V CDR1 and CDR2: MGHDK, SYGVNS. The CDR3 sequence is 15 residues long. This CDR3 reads CASSERPDNSYEQYF. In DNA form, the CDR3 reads TGTGCCAGCAGTGAAAGGCCGGACAACTCCTACGAGCAGTACTTC.

The CDR3 nucleotides are TGTGCCAGCAGCTTGGCCGGACAGGGGTTTCAAGAGACCCAGTACTTC. It is translated as CASSLAGQGFQETQYF. The V call is TRBV5-8, the J call TRBJ2-5; the match to TRBD1 covers 9 bases. CDR1 is SGHTS, CDR2 YDEGEE, per germline. CDR3 length equals 16 residues. After removal of 0 bases from V and 2 bases from J, the junction contained 5 bases not matched to a gene.

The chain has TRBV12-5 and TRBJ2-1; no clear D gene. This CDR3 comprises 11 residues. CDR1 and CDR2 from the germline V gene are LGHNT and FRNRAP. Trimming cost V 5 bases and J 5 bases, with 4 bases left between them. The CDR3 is CASGQNNEQFF. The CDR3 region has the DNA TGTGCTAGTGGTCAAAACAATGAGCAGTTCTTC.

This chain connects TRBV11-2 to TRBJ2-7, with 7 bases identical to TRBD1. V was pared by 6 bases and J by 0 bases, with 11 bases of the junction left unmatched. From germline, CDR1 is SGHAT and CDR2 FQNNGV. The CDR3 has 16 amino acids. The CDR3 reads CASSMMVGTDSYEQYF. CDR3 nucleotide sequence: TGTGCCAGCAGTATGATGGTGGGGACAGACTCCTACGAGCAGTACTTC.

The CDR3 nucleotides read TGTGCCAGCAGTTTATCTCGGGACAGGGGACTCTATGGCTACACCTTC. This sequence encodes CASSLSRDRGLYGYTF. The J gene is TRBJ1-2, the V gene TRBV28; the match to TRBD1 covers 10 bases. The CDR3 extends over 16 amino acids. Germline-derived CDR1 and CDR2 are MDHEN and SYDVKM. The V segment lost 1 base and the J segment 4 bases; nucleotides outside the gene matches: 6.

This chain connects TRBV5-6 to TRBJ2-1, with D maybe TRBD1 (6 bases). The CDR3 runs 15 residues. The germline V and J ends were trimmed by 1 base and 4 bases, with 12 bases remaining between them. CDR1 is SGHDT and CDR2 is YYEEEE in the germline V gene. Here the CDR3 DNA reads TGTGCCAGCAGCTTGAAGGGGGATTATTACAATGAGCAGTTCTTC. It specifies CASSLKGDYYNEQFF.

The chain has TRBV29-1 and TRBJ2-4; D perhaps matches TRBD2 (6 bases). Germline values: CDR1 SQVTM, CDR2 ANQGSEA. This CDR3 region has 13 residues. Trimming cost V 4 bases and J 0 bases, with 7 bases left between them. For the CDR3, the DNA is TGCAGCGTTGTAGCGGTAGCCAAAAACATTCAGTACTTC. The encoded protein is CSVVAVAKNIQYF.

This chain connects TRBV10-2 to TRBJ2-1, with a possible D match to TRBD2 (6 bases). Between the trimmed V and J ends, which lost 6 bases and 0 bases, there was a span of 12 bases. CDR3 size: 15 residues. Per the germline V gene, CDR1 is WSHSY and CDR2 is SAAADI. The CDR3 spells CASRDYRYSYNEQFF. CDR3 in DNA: TGCGCCAGCAGGGACTACCGGTACTCCTACAATGAGCAGTTCTTC.

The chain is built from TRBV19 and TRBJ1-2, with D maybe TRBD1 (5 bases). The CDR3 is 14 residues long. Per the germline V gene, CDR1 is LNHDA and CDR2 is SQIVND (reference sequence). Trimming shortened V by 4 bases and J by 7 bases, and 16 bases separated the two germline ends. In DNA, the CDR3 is TGTGCCAGTAGTAGGTCGGCGGGGGACGGTGGCTACACCTTC. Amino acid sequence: CASSRSAGDGGYTF.

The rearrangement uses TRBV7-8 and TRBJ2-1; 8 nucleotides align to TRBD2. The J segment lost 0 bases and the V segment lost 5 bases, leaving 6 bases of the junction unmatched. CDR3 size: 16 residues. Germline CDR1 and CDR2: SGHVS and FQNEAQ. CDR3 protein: CASSVSGVSSYNEQFF. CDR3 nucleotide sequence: TGTGCCAGCAGCGTTAGCGGGGTCAGCTCCTACAATGAGCAGTTCTTC.

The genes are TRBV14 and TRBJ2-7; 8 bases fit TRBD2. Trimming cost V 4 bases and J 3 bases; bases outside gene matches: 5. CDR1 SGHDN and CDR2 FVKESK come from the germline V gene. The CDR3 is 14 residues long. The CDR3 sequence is CASSRSGTFYEQYF. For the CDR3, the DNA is TGTGCCAGCAGCCGTAGCGGGACATTCTACGAGCAGTACTTC.

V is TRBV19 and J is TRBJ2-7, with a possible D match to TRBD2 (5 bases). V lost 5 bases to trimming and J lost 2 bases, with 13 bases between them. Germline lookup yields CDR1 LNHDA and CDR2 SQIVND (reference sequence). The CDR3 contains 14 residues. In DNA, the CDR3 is TGTGCCAGTAGTGAGTGGACGGGAACCTACGAGCAGTACTTC. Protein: CASSEWTGTYEQYF.

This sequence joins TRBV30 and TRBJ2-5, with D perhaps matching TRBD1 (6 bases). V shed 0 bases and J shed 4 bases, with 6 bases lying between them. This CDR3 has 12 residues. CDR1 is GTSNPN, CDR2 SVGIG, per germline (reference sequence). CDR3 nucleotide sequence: TGTGCCTGGAGTGTACAGGGAGAGACCCAGTACTTC. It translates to CAWSVQGETQYF.

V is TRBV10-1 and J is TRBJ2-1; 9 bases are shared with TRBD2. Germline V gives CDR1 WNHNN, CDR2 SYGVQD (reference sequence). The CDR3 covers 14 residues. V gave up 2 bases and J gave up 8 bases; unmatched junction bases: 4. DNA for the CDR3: TGCGCCAGCAGTGAGCCGGGACTAGCCGATGAGCAGTTCTTC. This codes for CASSEPGLADEQFF.